A selection of T cell receptor beta chains follows, all from one sample in a study of T cell clones after liver transplantation. Libraries were prepared by immunoSEQ multiplex PCR; TCRdb keeps only in-frame clonotypes and omits some of them. The sample has 15,000 to 20,000 clones, about 84% seen once. Sequenced here: CD8+ T cells from blood, sampled around 48 months after liver transplant. The receptors here all came from a human patient who received a liver transplant. Some of the T cells may derive from the graft donor. Both conserved end residues are part of each CDR3. The D gene is left open where the match is weak. Clone sizes are given selectively: once, few, many, or a class where the clone is expanded.

clone_size | j_call | v_call | d_call | cdr3_nt | cdr3_aa
NA | TRBJ1-3 | TRBV7-9 | NA | TGTGCCAGCAGCCAGGACGGAAACACCATATATTTT | CASSQDGNTIYF
few | TRBJ2-5 | TRBV11-2 | TRBD1 | TGTGCCAGCAGCTCAAGGGGGCCAGAGACCCAGTACTTC | CASSSRGPETQYF
NA | TRBJ2-1 | TRBV4-1 | NA | TGCGCCAGCAGCCAAGTCGGGACTGAGCAGTTCTTC | CASSQVGTEQFF
NA | TRBJ2-5 | TRBV5-6 | TRBD1 | TGTGCCAGCAGCCCAGAAGGTCCGGGACAGAGGGCAGAGACCCAGTACTTC | CASSPEGPGQRAETQYF
NA | TRBJ2-5 | TRBV27 | NA | TGTGCCAGCCTCGGGGGGCTGGGACAAGAGACCCAGTACTTC | CASLGGLGQETQYF
once | TRBJ1-1 | TRBV27 | NA | TGTGCCAGCATTGCTCTAAACACTGAAGCTTTCTTT | CASIALNTEAFF
NA | TRBJ2-3 | TRBV5-1 | NA | TGCGCCAGCAGCTTTGATTTCAGGGAGAGCACAGATACGCAGTATTTT | CASSFDFRESTDTQYF
NA | TRBJ2-7 | TRBV11-3 | NA | TGTGCCAGCAGCTTAGAGGGTCACGAGCAGTACTTC | CASSLEGHEQYF
NA | TRBJ2-7 | TRBV9 | TRBD2 | TGTGCCAGCAGCGTAGCGGCTAGCGGGAGTTACGAGCAGTACTTC | CASSVAASGSYEQYF
NA | TRBJ2-1 | TRBV18 | NA | TGTGCCAGCTCACCAAGGACGCGAACCTCCTACAATGAGCAGTTCTTC | CASSPRTRTSYNEQFF
NA | TRBJ2-7 | TRBV2 | TRBD1 | TGTGCCAGCAGTGAAGCAATGACAGGGGTTTCCTACGAGCAGTACTTC | CASSEAMTGVSYEQYF
NA | TRBJ2-7 | TRBV4-1 | NA | TGCGCCAGCAGCCAAGGCCGGAGCTCCTACGAGCAGTACTTC | CASSQGRSSYEQYF
NA | TRBJ2-7 | TRBV10-3 | TRBD1 | TGTGCCACGGGGACAGGGGGTTACTACGAGCAGTACTTC | CATGTGGYYEQYF
NA | TRBJ2-7 | TRBV18 | TRBD1 | TGTGCCAGCTCACTCGGGACAGGGGGGTACGAGCAGTACTTC | CASSLGTGGYEQYF
NA | TRBJ2-2 | TRBV9 | NA | TGTGCCAGCAGCGGGCCAGAGCCGAACACCGGGGAGCTGTTTTTT | CASSGPEPNTGELFF
NA | TRBJ2-1 | TRBV2 | TRBD2 | TGTGCCAGCAGTCGGGGGACTAGCGGGAGAACGGGTGTAAATGAGCAGTTCTTC | CASSRGTSGRTGVNEQFF
NA | TRBJ2-1 | TRBV19 | TRBD2 | TGTGCCAGTTTGGGGACTAGCGGCCACAATGAGCAGTTCTTC | CASLGTSGHNEQFF
NA | TRBJ1-2 | TRBV4-1 | TRBD1 | TGCGCCAGCAGCCAGGGCGCCGGGACAGGGTATGGCTACACCTTC | CASSQGAGTGYGYTF
NA | TRBJ1-2 | TRBV6-6 | NA | TGTGCCAGCAGGAAGACGGACTATGGCTACACCTTC | CASRKTDYGYTF